This T cell receptor beta chain stems from a study of blood T cell repertoires in COVID-19. At the level of the study: Italy, Spain and the United States were the sources of the convalescent and acute COVID-19 samples. Sources were T cells, B-cell-depleted T cells, or PBMCs; the material itself was cDNA or gDNA.

Looked up from germline, CDR1 is MNHEY and CDR2 is SVGAGI. Trimming stripped 5 bases from V and 5 bases from J, with 12 bases between. The CDR3 spans 13 residues. Per the study methods: Cell counts per sample came from amplifying reference gene primers. Clones were read by immunoSEQ multiplex PCR, and TCRdb kept only the in-frame ones, dropping some. Clone size and the V and J calls come from that table; the DNA yielded D and trimming. The table shows more than 15,000 clones, with about 85% occurring only once. This receptor was obtained from a human donor with active COVID-19. The donor label of this sample is uncertain. This chain joins TRBV6-5 and TRBJ2-5; D call uncertain. Material: peripheral blood. CDR3 sequence (DNA): TGTGCCAGCAGTAAAAGACACGCGGAGACCCAGTACTTC. Protein product: CASSKRHAETQYF.